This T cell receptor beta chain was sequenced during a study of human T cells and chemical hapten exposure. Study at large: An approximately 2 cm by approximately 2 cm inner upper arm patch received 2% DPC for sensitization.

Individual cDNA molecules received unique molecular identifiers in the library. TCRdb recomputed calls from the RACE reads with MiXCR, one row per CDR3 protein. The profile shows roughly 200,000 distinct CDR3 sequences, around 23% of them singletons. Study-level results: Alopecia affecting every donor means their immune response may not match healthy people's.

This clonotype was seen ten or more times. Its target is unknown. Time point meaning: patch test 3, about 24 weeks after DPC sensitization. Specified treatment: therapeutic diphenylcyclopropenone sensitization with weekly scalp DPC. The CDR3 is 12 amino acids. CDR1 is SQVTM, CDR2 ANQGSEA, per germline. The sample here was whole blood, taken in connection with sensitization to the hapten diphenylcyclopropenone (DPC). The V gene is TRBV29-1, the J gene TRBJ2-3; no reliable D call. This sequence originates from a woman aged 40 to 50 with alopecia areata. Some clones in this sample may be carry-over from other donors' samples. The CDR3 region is CMGRSGEDTQYF. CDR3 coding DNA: TGCATGGGCAGGTCAGGAGAAGATACGCAGTATTTT.